Listed here are 14 T cell receptor beta chains from one sample, sequenced in a study of shared clonotypes between healthy human individuals. This table comes from immunoSEQ multiplex PCR, and its TCRdb copy is limited to in-frame clones, with some not included. The sample carries just over 2,000,000 clones, approximately 95% recorded once. Sequenced: naive CD4+ T cells sorted from blood. Subset specified: CD45RA+ positively selected. The receptors were sampled from a man younger than 30 in good health.

In regard to this clone: Other DNA sequences of this sample code for an identical CDR3. The chain is built from TRBV6-6 and TRBJ1-2; the D is unclear. V lost 4 bases and J 2 bases, leaving 8 bases between the germline ends. CDR3 length: 13 residues. Germline V gene data show CDR1 as MNHNY and CDR2 as SVGAGI (reference sequence). The CDR3 loop reads CASSLDGNYGYTF. The CDR3 DNA is TGTGCCAGCAGTTTGGACGGGAACTATGGCTACACCTTC.

This clone came up once. Other DNA sequences from this sample encode an identical CDR3 as well. The chain recombines TRBV6-5 with TRBJ1-5; the D is unclear. This CDR3 region has 15 residues. Looked up from germline, CDR1 is MNHEY and CDR2 is SVGAGI. V was clipped by 0 bases and J by 0 bases, with 6 bases between them. CDR3 nucleotide sequence: TGTGCCAGCAGTTACTCGACCGGTAGCAATCAGCCCCAGCATTTT. Its protein is CASSYSTGSNQPQHF.

This clone was recorded once. The V and J genes are TRBV19 and TRBJ2-7, with a weak D call TRBD2 (5 bases). Trimming left V 5 bases short and J 0 bases short, with 11 bases between. Germline V gene lookup returns CDR1 LNHDA and CDR2 SQIVND (reference sequence). The CDR3 length is 14 residues. The CDR3 DNA reads as TGTGCCAGTAGTTGGACTTTCTCCTCCTACGAGCAGTACTTC. It yields the protein CASSWTFSSYEQYF.

This chain joins TRBV19 and TRBJ1-2; tentatively, D is TRBD1 (5 bases). The V and J ends lost 9 bases and 1 base respectively, with 18 bases between them. The CDR3 runs 15 residues. Germline lookup yields CDR1 LNHDA and CDR2 SQIVND (reference sequence). In DNA, the CDR3 is TGTGCCAGCAGCCCCCCGGGACGGCTTAACTATGGCTACACCTTC. Its protein product is CASSPPGRLNYGYTF.

On this clone itself: In the same sample, other DNA sequences code for this CDR3. This chain uses TRBV10-2 with TRBJ1-5; D is unclear. CDR1 is WSHSY and CDR2 is SAAADI in the germline V gene. This CDR3 has 13 residues. The V gene lost 4 bases and the J gene lost 4 bases, with 8 bases spanning the gap. The CDR3 nucleotides are TGCGCCAGCAGTGGTCAACCTAATCAGCCCCAGCATTTT. It translates to CASSGQPNQPQHF.

To note about this clone: The same CDR3 is also encoded by other DNA sequences in this sample. The J gene is TRBJ1-1, the V gene TRBV29-1; D remains unclear. The CDR3 contains 13 residues. Trimming left V 1 base short and J 0 bases short, with 6 bases between. The germline V gene encodes CDR1 SQVTM and CDR2 ANQGSEA. CDR3: CSVEGRLNTEAFF. CDR3 sequence (DNA): TGCAGCGTTGAAGGGAGGTTGAACACTGAAGCTTTCTTT.

As for this clone: Different DNA sequences within this sample yield the same CDR3. The CDR3 protein is CASSVPGNTGELFF. CDR3 nucleotides: TGTGCCAGCAGTGTCCCAGGGAACACCGGGGAGCTGTTTTTT. The chain couples TRBV6-1 to TRBJ2-2; D is ambiguous. The germline gives CDR1 MNHNS, CDR2 SASEGT. The CDR3 consists of 14 residues. Between the trimmed V and J ends, which lost 4 bases and 1 base, there was a span of 7 bases.

The chain has TRBV4-3 and TRBJ2-6; 10 nucleotides match TRBD2. V lost 2 bases, J lost 1 base, and 8 bases stayed unmatched. The CDR3 has 19 residues. The germline V gene has CDR1 LGHNA and CDR2 YSLEER. The CDR3, as DNA: TGCGCCAGCAGCCAAATAGGGCTAGCGGGAGTATCTGGGGCCAACGTCCTGACTTTC. Its protein is CASSQIGLAGVSGANVLTF.

The V call is TRBV6-1, the J call TRBJ1-5; 12 bases agree with TRBD1. This CDR3 has 13 residues. The germline V gene encodes CDR1 MNHNS and CDR2 SASEGT. Germline trimming cut 8 bases from V and 5 bases from J; bases unmatched to any gene: 1. The CDR3 protein is CASGDRGHQPQHF. Here the CDR3 DNA reads TGTGCCAGCGGGGACAGGGGGCATCAGCCCCAGCATTTT.

The chain carries TRBV21-1 and TRBJ1-6. TRBV21-1 is designated a pseudogene. The CDR3 is 16 residues long. The DNA of the CDR3 is TGTGCCAGCAGCAAAAAAGGAGGTACCTATAATTCACCCCTCCACTTT. Its translation is CASSKKGGTYNSPLHF.

The chain recombines TRBV5-1 with TRBJ2-1, with TRBD1 matching 10 bases. The CDR3 length is 16 residues. V trimming: 4 bases; J trimming: 2 bases; junction bases outside the gene matches: 6. Germline loops: CDR1 SGHRS, CDR2 YFSETQ. The CDR3 protein is CASSQRTGGPYNEQFF. The CDR3 coding sequence is TGCGCCAGCAGCCAAAGGACAGGGGGGCCCTACAATGAGCAGTTCTTC. The full variable domain, with the rest looked up from reference TRBV5-1 and TRBJ2-1, is KAGVTQTPRYLIKTRGQQVTLSCSPISGHRSVSWYQQTPGQGLQFLFEYFSETQRNKGNFPGRFSGRQFSNSRSEMNVSTLELGDSALYLCASSQRTGGPYNEQFFGPGTRLTVL.

The gene calls are TRBV5-4 and TRBJ2-2; TRBD2 matches 12 bases. V gave up 0 bases and J gave up 6 bases; unmatched junction bases: 3. The CDR3 contains 16 residues. The germline CDR1 and CDR2 sequences are SGHNT and YYREEE (reference sequence). CDR3 loop: CASSLDLAGGAGELFF. CDR3 nucleotides: TGTGCCAGCAGCTTGGATCTAGCGGGGGGGGCCGGGGAGCTGTTTTTT. Full variable domain (rest looked up from reference TRBV5-4 and TRBJ2-2): ETGVTQSPTHLIKTRGQQVTLRCSSQSGHNTVSWYQQALGQGPQFIFQYYREEENGRGNFPPRFSGLQFPNYSSELNVNALELDDSALYLCASSLDLAGGAGELFFGEGSRLTVL.

Note on this clone: Additional DNA sequences in this sample encode the identical CDR3. V usage is TRBV7-2 and J usage is TRBJ2-7; TRBD1 matches at 9 bases. The CDR3 runs 15 residues. The germline CDR1 and CDR2 sequences are SGHTA and FQGNSA. V lost 5 bases, J lost 0 bases, and 5 bases stayed unmatched. This chain's CDR3 is CASSLSGQGSYEQYF. The CDR3 nucleotides read TGTGCCAGCAGCCTCTCGGGACAGGGCTCCTACGAGCAGTACTTC.

The count of this clone is one. The V gene is TRBV7-9, the J gene TRBJ2-4, with TRBD2 identical over 7 bases. Germline V CDR1 and CDR2: SEHNR, FQNEAQ (reference sequence). Trimming at V came to 1 base and at J to 12 bases, leaving 9 bases not matched to a gene. The CDR3 totals 14 residues. CDR3 amino acids: CASSLGAGLAAQYF. For the CDR3, the DNA is TGTGCCAGCAGCTTAGGCGCAGGGCTAGCGGCTCAGTACTTC.